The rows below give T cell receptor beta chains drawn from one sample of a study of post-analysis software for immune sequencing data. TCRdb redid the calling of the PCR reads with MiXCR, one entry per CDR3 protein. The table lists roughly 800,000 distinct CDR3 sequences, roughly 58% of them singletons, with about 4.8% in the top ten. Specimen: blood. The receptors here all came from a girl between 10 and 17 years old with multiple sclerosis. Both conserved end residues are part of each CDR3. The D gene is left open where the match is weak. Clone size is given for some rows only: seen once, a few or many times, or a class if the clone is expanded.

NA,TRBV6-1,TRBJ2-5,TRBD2,CASIIAGGPETQYF,TGTGCCAGCATAATAGCGGGGGGACCAGAGACCCAGTACTTC
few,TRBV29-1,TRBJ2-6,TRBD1,CSIYRGSGANVLTF,TGCAGCATTTACAGGGGCTCTGGGGCCAACGTCCTGACTTTT
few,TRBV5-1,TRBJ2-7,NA,CASSSRTDRLSYEQYF,TGCGCCAGCAGCTCCAGGACAGACAGACTGTCCTACGAGCAGTACTTC
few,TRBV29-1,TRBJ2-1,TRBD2,CSVEGLADVLSSYNEQFF,TGCAGCGTTGAAGGACTAGCGGACGTCCTGAGCTCCTACAATGAGCAGTTCTTC
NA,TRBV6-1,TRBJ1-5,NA,CASSEMGNQPQHF,TGTGCCAGCAGTGAAATGGGCAATCAGCCCCAGCATTTT
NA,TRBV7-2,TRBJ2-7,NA,CASSLVPGTTYEQYF,TGTGCCAGCAGCTTAGTCCCCGGGACCACCTACGAGCAGTACTTC
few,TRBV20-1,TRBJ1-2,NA,CSAPSGQTFGYTF,TGCAGTGCCCCGTCAGGTCAAACGTTCGGCTACACCTTC
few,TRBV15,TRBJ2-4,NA,CATGGGVKIKNIQYF,TGTGCCACCGGAGGAGGGGTTAAGATCAAAAACATTCAGTACTTC
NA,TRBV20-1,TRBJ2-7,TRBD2,CSARLAGGQYEQYF,TGCAGTGCTAGGCTAGCGGGAGGACAATACGAGCAGTACTTC
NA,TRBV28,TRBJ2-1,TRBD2,CASSLMGTSGNHEQFF,TGTGCCAGCAGTTTAATGGGGACTAGCGGGAACCATGAGCAGTTCTTC
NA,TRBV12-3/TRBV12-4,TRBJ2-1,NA,CASGGMNEQFF,TGTGCCAGCGGAGGCATGAATGAGCAGTTCTTC
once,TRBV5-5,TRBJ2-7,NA,CASSFIGREQYF,TGTGCCAGCAGCTTTATAGGGCGGGAGCAGTACTTC
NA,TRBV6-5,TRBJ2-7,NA,CASSDSSRASPYEQYF,TGTGCCAGCAGCGACTCCTCTCGGGCGTCCCCCTACGAGCAGTACTTC
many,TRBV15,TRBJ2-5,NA,CATSSRGGRETQYF,TGTGCCACCAGCAGCCGTGGGGGGCGTGAGACCCAGTACTTC
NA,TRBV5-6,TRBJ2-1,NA,CASSSLGNNNEQFF,TGTGCCAGCAGCTCCCTCGGGAACAACAATGAGCAGTTCTTC
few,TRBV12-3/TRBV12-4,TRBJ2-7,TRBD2,CASSSPGGGTSGRPQRYEQYF,TGTGCCAGCAGTAGCCCCGGGGGGGGGACTAGCGGGAGGCCCCAACGCTACGAGCAGTACTTC
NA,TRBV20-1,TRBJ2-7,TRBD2,CSARRLAVSYEQYF,TGCAGTGCTAGGCGGCTAGCGGTCTCCTACGAGCAGTACTTC
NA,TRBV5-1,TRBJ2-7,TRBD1,CASSARGFSYEQYF,TGCGCCAGCAGCGCCAGGGGGTTTTCCTACGAGCAGTACTTC
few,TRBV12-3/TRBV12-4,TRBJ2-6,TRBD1,CASSRVGTGRSGANVLTF,TGTGCCAGCAGCCGGGTGGGGACAGGGAGGTCTGGGGCCAACGTCCTGACTTTC
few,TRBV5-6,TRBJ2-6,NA,CASSSASGANVLTF,TGTGCCAGCAGCTCGGCCTCTGGGGCCAACGTCCTGACTTTC
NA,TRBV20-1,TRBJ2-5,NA,CSALRQDQETQYF,TGCAGTGCCCTTAGACAGGACCAAGAGACCCAGTACTTC
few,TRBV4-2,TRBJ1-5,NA,CASSQGANSNQPQHF,TGTGCCAGCAGCCAAGGGGCAAATAGCAATCAGCCCCAGCATTTT
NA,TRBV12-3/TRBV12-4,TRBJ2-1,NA,CASSLGVRKGDEQFF,TGTGCCAGCAGTTTAGGTGTCAGGAAAGGGGATGAGCAGTTCTTC
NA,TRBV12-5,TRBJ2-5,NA,CASGLRETQYF,TGTGCTAGTGGTTTGAGGGAGACCCAGTACTTC
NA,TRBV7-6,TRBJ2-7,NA,CASSPVPSGRTYEQYF,TGTGCCAGCAGCCCCGTCCCGTCGGGTAGGACCTACGAGCAGTACTTC
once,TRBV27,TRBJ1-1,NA,CASSRGAPWGSEAFF,TGTGCCAGCAGTAGAGGGGCCCCATGGGGATCTGAAGCTTTCTTT
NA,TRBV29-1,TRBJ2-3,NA,CSVATGPETDTQYF,TGCAGCGTGGCTACAGGCCCGGAAACAGATACGCAGTATTTT
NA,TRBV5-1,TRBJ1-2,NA,CASSFLASSDTYTF,TGCGCCAGCAGCTTTCTTGCATCGTCCGACACCTACACCTTC
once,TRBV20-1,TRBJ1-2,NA,CSARAGLGYGYTF,TGCAGTGCTAGAGCGGGGCTGGGGTATGGCTACACCTTC
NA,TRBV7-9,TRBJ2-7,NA,CASSLSEGTYEQYF,TGTGCCAGCAGCTTATCGGAAGGGACCTACGAGCAGTACTTC
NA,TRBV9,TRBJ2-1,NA,CASSVARGNRRDEQFF,TGTGCCAGCAGCGTAGCCCGGGGAAACCGCAGGGATGAGCAGTTCTTC
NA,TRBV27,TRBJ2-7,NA,CASSFQPRGGALYEQYF,TGTGCCAGCAGTTTCCAACCCAGAGGGGGGGCCTTGTACGAGCAGTACTTC
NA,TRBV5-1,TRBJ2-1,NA,CASSGIRGSEQFF,TGCGCCAGCAGCGGGATCAGGGGATCTGAGCAGTTCTTC
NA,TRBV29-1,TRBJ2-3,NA,CSVPLGGIRYF,TGCAGCGTTCCCCTCGGGGGTATCAGGTATTTT
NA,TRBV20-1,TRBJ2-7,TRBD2,CSARDLSSGTYEQYF,TGCAGTGCTAGAGATCTGTCTAGCGGCACCTACGAGCAGTACTTC
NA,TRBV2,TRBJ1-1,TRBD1,CASSEAGQTEAFF,TGTGCCAGCAGTGAAGCGGGACAGACTGAAGCTTTCTTT
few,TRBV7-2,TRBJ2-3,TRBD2,CASSWGGGSLTDTQYF,TGTGCCAGCAGCTGGGGCGGGGGGAGCCTCACAGATACGCAGTATTTT
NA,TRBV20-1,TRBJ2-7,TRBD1,CSARGQGKSSYEQYF,TGCAGTGCCCGCGGACAGGGGAAAAGCTCCTACGAGCAGTACTTC
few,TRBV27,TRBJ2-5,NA,CASSLWYSPQETQYF,TGTGCCAGCAGTTTGTGGTACAGTCCCCAAGAGACCCAGTACTTC
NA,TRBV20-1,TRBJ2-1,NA,CSARMALALREQFF,TGCAGTGCTAGAATGGCCCTAGCGTTGAGGGAGCAGTTCTTC
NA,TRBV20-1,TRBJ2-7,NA,CSARERKSYEQYF,TGCAGTGCTAGGGAAAGGAAATCCTACGAGCAGTACTTC
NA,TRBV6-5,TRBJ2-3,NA,CASSYSQGAGADTQYF,TGTGCCAGCAGTTACTCTCAGGGGGCGGGGGCAGATACGCAGTATTTT
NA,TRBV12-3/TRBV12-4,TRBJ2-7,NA,CASSLGTAWYEQYF,TGTGCCAGCAGTCTAGGGACTGCCTGGTACGAGCAGTACTTC
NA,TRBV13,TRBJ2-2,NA,CASSFVDLTGELFF,TGTGCCAGCAGCTTTGTGGATTTGACCGGGGAGCTGTTTTTT
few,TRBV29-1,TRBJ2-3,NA,CSVNTPSARSTDTQYF,TGCAGCGTGAACACTCCTAGCGCCCGCAGCACAGATACGCAGTATTTT